The 12 T cell receptor beta chains reported below all come from one sample, sequenced in a study of T cell responses to AZD1222 COVID-19 vaccine. Sequencing was performed with immunoSEQ multiplex PCR; in TCRdb, only in-frame clones are kept and a portion is missing. The table includes 40,000 to 55,000 clones, around 90% detected once. The source material was peripheral blood, sampled 28 days after the second AZD1222 dose. Receptors were obtained from an adult who received the AZD1222 COVID-19 vaccine.

The CDR3 region has the DNA TGTGCCAGCAGTGAGGACAGGAGCTCCTACGAGCAGTACTTC. Its protein product is CASSEDRSSYEQYF. V and J are TRBV2 and TRBJ2-7, with TRBD1 matching over 7 bases. With 3 bases clipped from V and 0 bases from J, the junction kept 2 bases outside the gene matches. There are 14 residues in the CDR3. Germline-derived CDR1 and CDR2 are SNHLY and FYNNEI.

V gene TRBV6-1 combines with J gene TRBJ2-7, with TRBD2 identical over 11 bases. Germline V lookup: CDR1 MNHNS, CDR2 SASEGT. The CDR3 consists of 16 residues. Trimming at V came to 4 bases and at J to 2 bases, leaving 7 bases not matched to a gene. The chain's CDR3 is CASSGPTSGTTYEQYF. The CDR3 nucleotides read TGTGCCAGCAGTGGACCGACTAGCGGGACTACCTACGAGCAGTACTTC.

The chain combines TRBV30 with TRBJ2-3; D not resolved. The CDR3 runs to 13 residues. V lost 4 bases and J lost 6, with 14 bases in between. CDR1 and CDR2 from the germline V gene are GTSNPN and SVGIG (reference sequence). CDR3 loop: CAWTGISRDTQYF. The DNA of the CDR3 is TGTGCCTGGACAGGAATCTCTCGGGATACGCAGTATTTT.

There are a few counts of this clone. The gene calls are TRBV7-2 and TRBJ2-1; possibly TRBD2 for D (6 bases). V gave up 2 bases and J gave up 0 bases, with 11 bases separating them. Germline CDR1 is SGHTA and CDR2 is FQGNSA. The CDR3 runs to 16 residues. The CDR3 here is CASSLTDGGSYNEQFF. DNA for the CDR3: TGTGCCAGCAGCTTAACGGACGGGGGCTCCTACAATGAGCAGTTCTTC.

The sample holds one count of this clone. The chain is built from TRBV24-1 and TRBJ1-1; possibly TRBD1 for D (5 bases). This CDR3 contains 17 residues. Germline-derived CDR1 and CDR2 are KGHDR and SFDVKD. Trimming removed 5 bases at V and 1 base at J, with 19 bases between. The DNA for the CDR3 is TGTGCCACCAGTGTGTTCCCGCCAGGGCGTTGGAACACTGAAGCTTTCTTT. Amino acid sequence: CATSVFPPGRWNTEAFF.

This sequence joins TRBV6-5 and TRBJ2-5; TRBD1 agrees at 8 bases. V gave up 2 bases and J gave up 5 bases; unmatched junction bases: 1. The germline gives CDR1 MNHEY, CDR2 SVGAGI. The CDR3 spans 13 residues. The CDR3 loop is CASSYRQGETQYF. CDR3 bases: TGTGCCAGCAGTTACCGACAGGGGGAGACCCAGTACTTC.

The J gene is TRBJ2-5, the V gene TRBV19, with D tentatively TRBD1 (6 bases). Germline-derived CDR1 and CDR2 are LNHDA and SQIVND (reference sequence). V was cut by 6 bases and J by 2 bases, with 10 bases left in between. The CDR3 has 13 amino acids. The DNA of the CDR3 is TGTGCCAGTAGGGGCAGGGGACAAGAGACCCAGTACTTC. This translates into CASRGRGQETQYF.

J is TRBJ1-5 and V is TRBV7-6; the D is unclear. Germline CDR1 is SGHVS and CDR2 is FNYEAQ. Deletions cut 5 bases from V and 5 bases from J, with 22 bases between. This CDR3 is 17 amino acids long. The CDR3 DNA is TGTGCCAGCAGCCCTGGAAGACACCGGTCCCTAGATCAGCCCCAGCATTTT. It is translated as CASSPGRHRSLDQPQHF.

This clone was seen once. The chain is built from TRBV29-1 and TRBJ1-1, with D unclear. The V gene's germline CDR1 is SQVTM and CDR2 ANQGSEA. This CDR3 has 14 amino acids. Trimming removed 7 bases from V and 0 bases from J, with 15 bases in between. DNA for the CDR3: TGCAGCGCCTCACCCGGACCGGTGAACACTGAAGCTTTCTTT. As protein: CSASPGPVNTEAFF.

V gene TRBV7-9 combines with J gene TRBJ1-1; 7 bases line up with TRBD1. Germline loops: CDR1 SEHNR, CDR2 FQNEAQ (reference sequence). There are 13 residues in the CDR3. After removal of 2 bases from V and 4 bases from J, the junction contained 1 base not matched to a gene. The CDR3 loop reads CASSLSGGTEAFF. CDR3 sequence (DNA): TGTGCCAGCAGCTTATCAGGGGGCACTGAAGCTTTCTTT.

DNA of the CDR3: TGTGCCAGCAGCTCCTACTCTCGGACAGGGGGAAACACCATATATTTT. Protein product: CASSSYSRTGGNTIYF. This rearrangement joins TRBV7-6 to TRBJ1-3; 8 nucleotides align to TRBD1. The CDR3 loop spans 16 amino acids. V lost 4 bases, J lost 4 bases, and 9 bases stayed unmatched. Per the germline V gene, CDR1 is SGHVS and CDR2 is FNYEAQ.

The CDR3: CASSPKAGGDTQYF. CDR3 in DNA: TGCGCCAGCAGCCCCAAGGCAGGGGGAGATACGCAGTATTTT. The rearrangement uses TRBV5-1 and TRBJ2-3; 7 bases line up with TRBD1. Per germline, CDR1 SGHRS and CDR2 YFSETQ. The J segment lost 5 bases and the V segment lost 4 bases, leaving 7 bases of the junction unmatched. The CDR3 is made up of 14 amino acids.